This T cell receptor beta chain was identified during a study of cytomegalovirus exposure and HLA in healthy donors. At the level of the study: Tens of millions of unique TCR sequences came from HLA-typed donors in an early release. Caucasian-associated ancestry cluster membership applied to approximately 81% of around 400 genotyped donors.

Overall study results and limits: Among the CMV-associated chains, three were confirmed in vitro as specific for CMV antigens. For cytomegalovirus status, the classifier reportedly gave diagnoses with high specificity and sensitivity.

PCR amplification relied on 60 Vbeta primers (plus 13 Jbeta primers). Assay: immunoSEQ multiplex PCR; the TCRdb copy retains only in-frame clones and omits some. The profile shows 100,000 to 150,000 clones, about 81% of them singletons. With respect to this clone: The antigen is unknown.

This CDR3 spans 16 amino acids. V lost 5 bases and J 0 bases, leaving 16 bases between the germline ends. Per the germline V gene, CDR1 is MNHEY and CDR2 is SMNVEV (reference sequence). This chain uses TRBV27 with TRBJ2-5; TRBD1 is a possible D gene (6 bases). The specimen sequenced was PBMCs. The receptor was derived from a woman between 50 and 59 years old in good health and CMV-seropositive. The CDR3 reads CASSRNTGSYQETQYF. CDR3 nucleotide sequence: TGTGCCAGCAGTCGTAATACAGGGTCGTACCAAGAGACCCAGTACTTC.